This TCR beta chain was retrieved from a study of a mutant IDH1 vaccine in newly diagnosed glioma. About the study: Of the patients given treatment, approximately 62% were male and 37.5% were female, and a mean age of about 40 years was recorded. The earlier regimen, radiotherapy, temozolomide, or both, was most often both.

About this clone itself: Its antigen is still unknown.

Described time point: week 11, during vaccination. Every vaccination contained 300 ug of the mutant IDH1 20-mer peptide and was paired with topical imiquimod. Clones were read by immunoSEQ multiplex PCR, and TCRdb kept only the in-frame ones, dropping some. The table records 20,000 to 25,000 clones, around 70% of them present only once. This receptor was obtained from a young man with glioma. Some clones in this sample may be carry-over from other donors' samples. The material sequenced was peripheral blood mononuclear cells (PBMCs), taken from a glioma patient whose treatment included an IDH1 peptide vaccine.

In DNA form, the CDR3 reads TGTGCCAGCAGCGTCGGAGCGGGAAACACTGAAGCTTTCTTT. This codes for CASSVGAGNTEAFF. V usage is TRBV9 and J usage is TRBJ1-1; D ambiguous. This CDR3 is built from 14 residues. V was trimmed by 2 bases and J by 2 bases, leaving 10 bases between them. Germline V gene lookup returns CDR1 SGDLS and CDR2 YYNGEE.